This T cell receptor beta chain comes out of a study of shared clonotypes between healthy human individuals. V was pared by 0 bases and J by 1 base, with 5 bases of the junction left unmatched. Per germline, CDR1 LGHNA and CDR2 YSLEER. The CDR3 has 16 residues. General study findings and limits: Estimated richness was generally greater in naive than memory subsets. Depth was large, yet rarefaction showed that sorted-subset sequencing was incomplete.

Donation came from healthy HIV-negative adults that had no recent acute infections or vaccinations. Notes on this clone: Its cognate antigen is unknown.

Using immunoSEQ multiplex PCR, the repertoire was profiled, and TCRdb retains in-frame clones only, with some absent. In the table there are roughly 1.5 million clones, nearly 99% of which are singletons. V and J are TRBV4-3 and TRBJ2-7, with 8 bases aligning to TRBD2. Material: naive CD4+ T cells sorted from blood. Noted subset: CD45RA+ positively selected. The source is a man younger than 40 in good health. CDR3: CASSQDLSGSSYEQYF. CDR3 sequence (DNA): TGCGCCAGCAGCCAAGATTTGAGCGGGAGTTCCTACGAGCAGTACTTC.